This T cell receptor beta chain was found in a study of shared clonotypes between healthy human individuals. Sequencing was performed with immunoSEQ multiplex PCR; in TCRdb, only in-frame clones are kept and a portion is missing. The table lists 2,500,000 or so clones, over 85% of them singletons. CD4+ cell separation produced CD45RA+ naive and CD45RA-negative memory subsets. Material for sequencing was naive CD4+ T cells from PBMCs. The subset is: CD45RA+ positively selected. The sequence derives from a man younger than 35 in good health. Some clones in this sample may be carry-over from other donors' samples.

This CDR3 is CASSLGQYYGYTF. CDR3 coding DNA: TGTGCCAGCAGCTTAGGGCAGTACTATGGCTACACCTTC. The rearrangement uses TRBV11-2 and TRBJ1-2; no definite D call. The CDR3 consists of 13 residues. V lost 1 base and J lost 3, with 6 bases in between. Germline V lookup: CDR1 SGHAT, CDR2 FQNNGV.